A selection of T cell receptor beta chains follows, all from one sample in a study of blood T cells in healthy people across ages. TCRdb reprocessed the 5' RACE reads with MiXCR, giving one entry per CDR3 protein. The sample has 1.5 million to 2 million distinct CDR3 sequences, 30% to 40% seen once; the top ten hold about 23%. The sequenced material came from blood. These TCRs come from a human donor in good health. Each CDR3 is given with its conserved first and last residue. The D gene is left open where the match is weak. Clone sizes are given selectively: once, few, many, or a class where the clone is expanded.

CDR3aa: CASSPDRGGWETQYF; CDR3nt: TGTGCCAGCAGCCCGGACAGAGGAGGTTGGGAGACCCAGTACTTC; v_gene: TRBV12-3/TRBV12-4; j_gene: TRBJ2-5; d_gene: -; len: 15; abundance: -
CDR3aa: CASTESSSSYNEQFF; CDR3nt: TGTGCCAGCACCGAATCTAGTAGCTCCTACAATGAGCAGTTCTTC; v_gene: TRBV6-2/TRBV6-3; j_gene: TRBJ2-1; d_gene: -; len: 15; abundance: few
CDR3aa: CASSEGRQNTEAFF; CDR3nt: TGTGCCAGCAGTGAAGGGAGACAGAACACTGAAGCTTTCTTT; v_gene: TRBV25-1; j_gene: TRBJ1-1; d_gene: -; len: 14; abundance: -
CDR3aa: CASSVGQGRETQYF; CDR3nt: TGTGCCAGCAGCGTAGGGCAGGGTAGGGAGACCCAGTACTTC; v_gene: TRBV9; j_gene: TRBJ2-5; d_gene: -; len: 14; abundance: many
CDR3aa: CASIAGTSGIQETQYF; CDR3nt: TGCGCCAGCATTGCCGGGACTAGCGGGATCCAAGAGACCCAGTACTTC; v_gene: TRBV5-1; j_gene: TRBJ2-5; d_gene: TRBD2; len: 16; abundance: few
CDR3aa: CASSYHRAYNEQFF; CDR3nt: TGTGCCAGCAGCTACCACAGGGCCTACAATGAGCAGTTCTTC; v_gene: TRBV11-3; j_gene: TRBJ2-1; d_gene: -; len: 14; abundance: few
CDR3aa: CASSVVGGAITEAFF; CDR3nt: TGTGCCAGCAGCGTAGTGGGGGGGGCGATAACTGAAGCTTTCTTT; v_gene: TRBV9; j_gene: TRBJ1-1; d_gene: -; len: 15; abundance: -
CDR3aa: CSAVRLARGEQFF; CDR3nt: TGCAGCGCTGTGCGTCTAGCTAGGGGTGAGCAGTTCTTC; v_gene: TRBV29-1; j_gene: TRBJ2-1; d_gene: -; len: 13; abundance: -
CDR3aa: CASSADDSTYEKLFF; CDR3nt: TGTGCCAGTAGTGCCGACGACAGTACGTATGAAAAACTGTTTTTT; v_gene: TRBV19; j_gene: TRBJ1-4; d_gene: -; len: 15; abundance: -
CDR3aa: CASSELASGMGYSYEQYF; CDR3nt: TGTGCCAGCAGCGAGCTTGCTTCAGGGATGGGATACTCCTACGAGCAGTACTTC; v_gene: TRBV7-6; j_gene: TRBJ2-7; d_gene: -; len: 18; abundance: few
CDR3aa: CSVGQGGVEQYF; CDR3nt: TGCAGCGTGGGACAGGGCGGCGTCGAGCAGTACTTC; v_gene: TRBV29-1; j_gene: TRBJ2-7; d_gene: TRBD1; len: 12; abundance: few
CDR3aa: CASSLVSGRTEKLFF; CDR3nt: TGTGCCAGCAGCTTAGTAAGCGGCCGCACTGAAAAACTGTTTTTT; v_gene: TRBV7-6; j_gene: TRBJ1-4; d_gene: -; len: 15; abundance: -
CDR3aa: CASSLSMPGQETQYF; CDR3nt: TGTGCCAGCAGTTTATCCATGCCAGGTCAAGAGACCCAGTACTTC; v_gene: TRBV28; j_gene: TRBJ2-5; d_gene: -; len: 15; abundance: -
CDR3aa: CSVEGNRVMNTEAFF; CDR3nt: TGCAGCGTTGAGGGGAACAGGGTCATGAACACTGAAGCTTTCTTT; v_gene: TRBV29-1; j_gene: TRBJ1-1; d_gene: -; len: 15; abundance: -
CDR3aa: CSARTTGGNTEAFF; CDR3nt: TGCAGTGCTAGGACGACAGGGGGGAACACTGAAGCTTTCTTT; v_gene: TRBV20-1; j_gene: TRBJ1-1; d_gene: TRBD1; len: 14; abundance: -
CDR3aa: CSASEAAQETQYF; CDR3nt: TGCAGTGCCTCGGAGGCAGCTCAAGAGACCCAGTACTTC; v_gene: TRBV20-1; j_gene: TRBJ2-5; d_gene: -; len: 13; abundance: -
CDR3aa: CASSPRLTNYGYTF; CDR3nt: TGTGCCAGCAGCCCACGACTAACTAACTATGGCTACACCTTC; v_gene: TRBV7-2; j_gene: TRBJ1-2; d_gene: -; len: 14; abundance: -
CDR3aa: CASSLGPRLQETQYF; CDR3nt: TGCGCCAGCAGCTTGGGACCCCGGCTGCAGGAGACCCAGTACTTC; v_gene: TRBV5-1; j_gene: TRBJ2-5; d_gene: -; len: 15; abundance: -
CDR3aa: CASSQASVGLANEQFF; CDR3nt: TGCGCCAGCAGCCAAGCGTCGGTGGGGCTCGCCAATGAGCAGTTCTTC; v_gene: TRBV4-3; j_gene: TRBJ2-1; d_gene: -; len: 16; abundance: once
CDR3aa: CSAAWDSDTYEQYF; CDR3nt: TGCAGTGCTGCCTGGGACAGCGATACCTACGAGCAGTACTTC; v_gene: TRBV20-1; j_gene: TRBJ2-7; d_gene: TRBD1; len: 14; abundance: few
CDR3aa: CASSYFLLLETQYF; CDR3nt: TGTGCCAGCAGTTACTTTCTGTTGTTGGAGACCCAGTACTTC; v_gene: TRBV6-2/TRBV6-3; j_gene: TRBJ2-5; d_gene: -; len: 14; abundance: -
CDR3aa: CAIGAGGLYEQFF; CDR3nt: TGTGCCATCGGAGCGGGGGGGCTCTATGAGCAGTTCTTC; v_gene: TRBV10-3; j_gene: TRBJ2-1; d_gene: TRBD2; len: 13; abundance: many
CDR3aa: CACSPTGTGLERYGYTF; CDR3nt: TGCGCCTGCAGCCCCACGGGGACAGGGCTGGAACGCTATGGCTACACCTTC; v_gene: TRBV4-1; j_gene: TRBJ1-2; d_gene: TRBD1; len: 17; abundance: -
CDR3aa: CASSYPGARGNEQFF; CDR3nt: TGTGCTAGCAGTTATCCGGGCGCTAGGGGGAATGAGCAGTTCTTC; v_gene: TRBV6-5; j_gene: TRBJ2-1; d_gene: -; len: 15; abundance: -
CDR3aa: CASNNRDPQETQYF; CDR3nt: TGTGCGAGTAATAACAGGGATCCCCAAGAGACCCAGTACTTC; v_gene: TRBV7-9; j_gene: TRBJ2-5; d_gene: -; len: 14; abundance: -
CDR3aa: CAGSFTISYEQYF; CDR3nt: TGCGCCGGCAGCTTCACCATCTCCTACGAGCAGTACTTC; v_gene: TRBV5-1; j_gene: TRBJ2-7; d_gene: -; len: 13; abundance: -
CDR3aa: CASSTGTGIAGELFF; CDR3nt: TGTGCCAGCAGCACGGGGACAGGGATCGCCGGGGAGCTGTTTTTT; v_gene: TRBV6-6; j_gene: TRBJ2-2; d_gene: TRBD1; len: 15; abundance: -
CDR3aa: CASSEHPDREGLYNEQFF; CDR3nt: TGTGCCAGCAGTGAACATCCTGATCGGGAGGGGCTCTACAATGAGCAGTTCTTC; v_gene: TRBV6-1; j_gene: TRBJ2-1; d_gene: TRBD2; len: 18; abundance: -
CDR3aa: CASSFTGQGREETQYF; CDR3nt: TGTGCCAGCAGTTTTACCGGACAGGGGAGGGAAGAGACCCAGTACTTC; v_gene: TRBV27; j_gene: TRBJ2-5; d_gene: TRBD1; len: 16; abundance: -
CDR3aa: CASSKHEKLFF; CDR3nt: TGTGCCAGCAGTAAACATGAAAAACTGTTTTTT; v_gene: TRBV6-2/TRBV6-3; j_gene: TRBJ1-4; d_gene: -; len: 11; abundance: -
CDR3aa: CASSYVSGLRNSPLHF; CDR3nt: TGTGCCAGCAGTTACGTTTCGGGACTGAGGAATTCACCCCTCCACTTT; v_gene: TRBV6-2/TRBV6-3; j_gene: TRBJ1-6; d_gene: -; len: 16; abundance: -
CDR3aa: CASSPTPGDNEQFF; CDR3nt: TGTGCCAGCAGCCCTACGCCAGGGGATAATGAGCAGTTCTTC; v_gene: TRBV13; j_gene: TRBJ2-1; d_gene: -; len: 14; abundance: few
CDR3aa: CASSSTRNYTGANVLTF; CDR3nt: TGCGCCAGCAGTTCGACCAGGAATTACACTGGGGCCAACGTCCTGACTTTC; v_gene: TRBV5-1; j_gene: TRBJ2-6; d_gene: -; len: 17; abundance: -
CDR3aa: CASNQQPGFYEQYF; CDR3nt: TGTGCCAGCAACCAACAACCAGGGTTCTACGAGCAGTACTTC; v_gene: TRBV11-2; j_gene: TRBJ2-7; d_gene: -; len: 14; abundance: -
CDR3aa: CASSISVGIGETQYF; CDR3nt: TGTGCCAGCAGCATATCTGTTGGGATCGGGGAGACCCAGTACTTC; v_gene: TRBV28; j_gene: TRBJ2-5; d_gene: -; len: 15; abundance: few
CDR3aa: CASSDGQASRQYF; CDR3nt: TGTGCCAGCAGCGATGGACAAGCGTCGAGGCAGTACTTC; v_gene: TRBV9; j_gene: TRBJ2-7; d_gene: -; len: 13; abundance: -
CDR3aa: CASSQARDYSYEQYF; CDR3nt: TGTGCCAGCAGCCAAGCACGGGACTACTCCTACGAGCAGTACTTC; v_gene: TRBV4-2; j_gene: TRBJ2-7; d_gene: TRBD2; len: 15; abundance: -
CDR3aa: CSGIRQNPYNEQFF; CDR3nt: TGCAGCGGCATACGGCAAAACCCCTACAATGAGCAGTTCTTC; v_gene: TRBV29-1; j_gene: TRBJ2-1; d_gene: -; len: 14; abundance: few
CDR3aa: CSVLTGVSYEQYF; CDR3nt: TGCAGCGTTTTGACAGGCGTTAGCTACGAGCAGTACTTC; v_gene: TRBV29-1; j_gene: TRBJ2-7; d_gene: -; len: 13; abundance: -
CDR3aa: CASSYQGEQFF; CDR3nt: TGTGCCAGCAGTTACCAGGGTGAGCAGTTCTTC; v_gene: TRBV6-5; j_gene: TRBJ2-1; d_gene: -; len: 11; abundance: -
CDR3aa: CASSSNREGSGYTF; CDR3nt: TGTGCCAGCAGTTCGAACAGGGAAGGAAGCGGCTACACCTTC; v_gene: TRBV6-2/TRBV6-3; j_gene: TRBJ1-2; d_gene: -; len: 14; abundance: -
CDR3aa: CASSFIKDQPQHF; CDR3nt: TGTGCCAGCAGTTTCATTAAAGATCAGCCCCAGCATTTT; v_gene: TRBV28; j_gene: TRBJ1-5; d_gene: -; len: 13; abundance: -
CDR3aa: CASSQERLETPYEQYF; CDR3nt: TGCGCCAGCAGCCAAGAGCGATTGGAGACTCCCTACGAGCAGTACTTC; v_gene: TRBV4-1; j_gene: TRBJ2-7; d_gene: -; len: 16; abundance: -
CDR3aa: CACSRWVGGANVLTF; CDR3nt: TGTGCCTGCAGCCGGTGGGTTGGCGGGGCCAACGTCCTGACTTTC; v_gene: TRBV11-2; j_gene: TRBJ2-6; d_gene: -; len: 15; abundance: -
CDR3aa: CASSYGRGPYEQYF; CDR3nt: TGTGCCAGCAGTTACGGCCGCGGCCCCTACGAGCAGTACTTC; v_gene: TRBV6-5; j_gene: TRBJ2-7; d_gene: -; len: 14; abundance: few
CDR3aa: CASSLVLRADTQYF; CDR3nt: TGTGCCAGCAGCTTAGTACTCCGGGCAGATACGCAGTATTTT; v_gene: TRBV11-2; j_gene: TRBJ2-3; d_gene: -; len: 14; abundance: -
CDR3aa: CASSHRNTYNEQFF; CDR3nt: TGTGCCAGCAGCCATCGGAATACATACAATGAGCAGTTCTTC; v_gene: TRBV3-1; j_gene: TRBJ2-1; d_gene: -; len: 14; abundance: -
CDR3aa: CASSLIGLDVGTQYF; CDR3nt: TGCGCCAGCAGTCTCATTGGACTAGATGTCGGGACCCAGTACTTC; v_gene: TRBV5-1; j_gene: TRBJ2-5; d_gene: TRBD2; len: 15; abundance: -
CDR3aa: CASSQDPEAGAYNEQFF; CDR3nt: TGCGCCAGCAGCCAAGATCCCGAAGCGGGGGCCTACAATGAGCAGTTCTTC; v_gene: TRBV4-3; j_gene: TRBJ2-1; d_gene: TRBD2; len: 17; abundance: -
CDR3aa: CASSDGAGDETQYF; CDR3nt: TGTGCCAGCAGTGACGGTGCGGGCGACGAGACCCAGTACTTC; v_gene: TRBV25-1; j_gene: TRBJ2-5; d_gene: -; len: 14; abundance: -
CDR3aa: CASTTNYGYTF; CDR3nt: TGTGCCAGCACCACTAACTATGGCTACACCTTC; v_gene: TRBV2; j_gene: TRBJ1-2; d_gene: -; len: 11; abundance: few
CDR3aa: CASSDETTYTEAFF; CDR3nt: TGTGCCAGCAGTGACGAAACAACTTACACTGAAGCTTTCTTT; v_gene: TRBV12-3/TRBV12-4; j_gene: TRBJ1-1; d_gene: -; len: 14; abundance: few
CDR3aa: CASSELSAETQYF; CDR3nt: TGTGCCAGCAGCGAACTTAGTGCGGAGACCCAGTACTTC; v_gene: TRBV13; j_gene: TRBJ2-5; d_gene: -; len: 13; abundance: -
CDR3aa: CASRWRESYEQYF; CDR3nt: TGTGCCAGCAGATGGAGGGAGTCCTACGAGCAGTACTTC; v_gene: TRBV12-3/TRBV12-4; j_gene: TRBJ2-7; d_gene: -; len: 13; abundance: -
CDR3aa: CASSTSRESSYEQYF; CDR3nt: TGTGCCAGCAGCACCTCCCGAGAAAGCTCCTACGAGCAGTACTTC; v_gene: TRBV7-2; j_gene: TRBJ2-7; d_gene: -; len: 15; abundance: few
CDR3aa: CASSGRLNTQYF; CDR3nt: TGTGCCAGCAGCGGACGACTAAATACGCAGTATTTT; v_gene: TRBV9; j_gene: TRBJ2-3; d_gene: -; len: 12; abundance: -
CDR3aa: CATSDSTESRETRYF; CDR3nt: TGTGCCACCAGTGATTCGACAGAGAGTCGAGAGACCCGGTACTTC; v_gene: TRBV24-1; j_gene: TRBJ2-5; d_gene: -; len: 15; abundance: -
CDR3aa: CSARRPNQYEQYF; CDR3nt: TGCAGTGCTAGACGCCCAAATCAATACGAGCAGTACTTC; v_gene: TRBV20-1; j_gene: TRBJ2-7; d_gene: -; len: 13; abundance: -